The 26 T cell receptor beta chains given below trace back to one sample, sequenced in a study of persistence of HIV-infected CD4 T cells. This was the immunoSEQ version 4 assay in survey mode. Clones were sequenced by immunoSEQ multiplex PCR, and TCRdb holds only the in-frame ones, with some missing. The table has 36,000 or so clones, 82% seen once. Overlapping HIV-1 Gag 15-mer peptides at approximately 0.96 ug per peptide per mL were used. Memory cells lacking CD40L and CD69 with high CD45RO were sorted. Antigen specificity for these receptors is unknown. The sequencing here drew on cultured CD4+ T cells from PBMCs, taken from a patient who received antiretroviral therapy. The receptors originated from an adult with HIV. The donor label of this sample is uncertain.

This sequence joins TRBV25-1 and TRBJ1-4, with TRBD1 matching 7 bases. This CDR3 has 16 amino acids. The trim removed 6 bases at V and 4 bases at J, leaving 11 bases unmatched. Germline CDR1 and CDR2: MGHDK and SYGVNS. In DNA form, the CDR3 reads TGTGCCAGCAGACCGGGACCTCAGGGGGTTAATGAAAAACTGTTTTTT. Translation gives CASRPGPQGVNEKLFF.

This clone is a singleton in its sample. The rearrangement joins TRBV27 to TRBJ2-7; TRBD1 matches 7 bases. Per the germline V gene, CDR1 is MNHEY and CDR2 is SMNVEV (reference sequence). The CDR3 has 14 amino acids. The V and J ends lost 6 bases and 3 bases, in that order; junction bases with no gene match: 8. The CDR3 coding sequence is TGTGCCAGCAGCTCCTGGGACAGTAACTACGAGCAGTACTTC. As protein: CASSSWDSNYEQYF.

This rearrangement joins TRBV6-6 to TRBJ2-5, with 7 bases lining up with TRBD1. The germline gives CDR1 MNHNY, CDR2 SVGAGI (reference sequence). The CDR3 is made up of 14 amino acids. With V trimmed by 6 bases and J by 7 bases, 11 bases remained unmatched. DNA for the CDR3: TGTGCCAGCAGGCCTCCGGGACAGAAGGGGACCCAGTACTTC. This sequence encodes CASRPPGQKGTQYF.

The chain has TRBV7-9 and TRBJ1-3; no clear D. The ends were cut back, 6 bases at V and 8 bases at J, with 17 bases in the middle. From germline, CDR1 is SEHNR and CDR2 FQNEAQ (reference sequence). The CDR3 spans 14 residues. The CDR3 loop is CASRMLSGSDTIYF. The CDR3 bases are TGTGCCAGCAGAATGCTTAGTGGGTCCGACACCATATATTTT.

V and J are TRBV6-5 and TRBJ1-2; D call uncertain. This CDR3 contains 14 residues. CDR1 and CDR2 from the germline V gene are MNHEY and SVGAGI. Trimming stripped 2 bases from V and 4 bases from J, with 11 bases between. CDR3 amino acids: CASSYDWTTYGYTF. CDR3 nucleotide sequence: TGTGCCAGCAGTTACGACTGGACCACCTATGGCTACACCTTC.

The rearrangement joins TRBV6-5 to TRBJ2-1; D not resolved. Trimming shortened V by 6 bases and J by 5 bases, and 14 bases separated the two germline ends. Germline CDR1 is MNHEY and CDR2 is SVGAGI. This CDR3 comprises 14 residues. In DNA, the CDR3 is TGTGCCAGCAGAGAGCGTAAATCAAACAATGAGCAGTTCTTC. It is translated as CASRERKSNNEQFF.

The V call is TRBV7-9, the J call TRBJ1-2; TRBD1 might be the D (6 bases). Trimming took off 1 base at V and 14 bases at J, with 17 bases between the two ends. The CDR3 covers 13 residues. CDR1 and CDR2 from the germline V gene are SEHNR and FQNEAQ (reference sequence). The CDR3 loop is CASSLGTGRVWTF. CDR3 sequence (DNA): TGTGCCAGCAGCTTAGGAACAGGGAGGGTCTGGACCTTC. The variable domain in full, with the rest retrieved from reference TRBV7-9 and TRBJ1-2, is DTGVSQNPRHKITKRGQNVTFRCDPISEHNRLYWYRQTLGQGPEFLTYFQNEAQLEKSRLLSDRFSAERPKGSFSTLEIQRTEQGDSAMYLCASSLGTGRVWTFGSGTRLTVV.

The chain recombines TRBV14 with TRBJ1-2; 7 bases fit TRBD1. CDR3 length: 12 amino acids. Looked up from germline, CDR1 is SGHDN and CDR2 is FVKESK. V dropped 4 bases and J dropped 5; count of bases not matched to a gene: 1. The chain's CDR3 is CASSPGGYGYTF. As DNA, the CDR3 is TGTGCCAGCAGCCCAGGGGGATATGGCTACACCTTC.

J is TRBJ2-2 and V is TRBV6-5; D is perhaps TRBD1 (6 bases). From germline, CDR1 is MNHEY and CDR2 SVGAGI. The CDR3 covers 14 residues. Trimming pared 5 bases from V and 5 bases from J, leaving 12 bases between. The CDR3 spells CASSQGPGTGELFF. The CDR3 DNA reads as TGTGCCAGCAGTCAGGGGCCTGGAACCGGGGAGCTGTTTTTT.

The rearrangement joins TRBV6-1 to TRBJ1-2; unclear D gene. The CDR3 extends over 11 amino acids. V was pared by 2 bases and J by 3 bases, with 1 base between. The V gene's germline CDR1 is MNHNS and CDR2 SASEGT. In nucleotides, the CDR3 is TGTGCCAGCAGTGAATACTATGGCTACACCTTC. It translates to CASSEYYGYTF.

The genes are TRBV18 and TRBJ1-1, with TRBD1 as a possible D gene (5 bases). Trimming stripped 6 bases from V and 3 bases from J, with 17 bases between. Per germline, CDR1 KGHSH and CDR2 LQKENI. The CDR3 loop spans 15 amino acids. As DNA, the CDR3 is TGTGCCAGCTCTCCAGGGCCCGAGGTGGACACTGAAGCTTTCTTT. Encoded protein: CASSPGPEVDTEAFF.

The table lists this clone with a few counts. The chain recombines TRBV7-2 with TRBJ1-2; D gene unclear. Trimming left V 2 bases short and J 4 bases short, with 14 bases between. Germline lookup yields CDR1 SGHTA and CDR2 FQGNSA. The CDR3 is 15 residues long. CDR3 protein: CASSLSMDGAYGYTF. The CDR3 DNA sequence: TGTGCCAGCAGCTTATCTATGGACGGCGCCTATGGCTACACCTTC.

The chain carries TRBV10-3 and TRBJ2-5; TRBD1 is a possible D gene (6 bases). Germline V gives CDR1 ENHRY, CDR2 SYGVKD. The CDR3 has 15 amino acids. V was clipped by 10 bases and J by 1 base, with 19 bases between them. CDR3 in amino acids: CATSDRSARQETQYF. CDR3 in DNA: TGTGCCACTTCGGACAGATCTGCCCGCCAAGAGACCCAGTACTTC.

This rearrangement joins TRBV6-1 to TRBJ1-2; D gene uncertain. The V end lost 2 bases, the J end lost 5 bases, and 9 bases lay between the germline ends. The V gene's germline CDR1 is MNHNS and CDR2 SASEGT. The CDR3 spans 13 residues. The CDR3 DNA is TGTGCCAGCAGTGAATTCAGAGGGTATGGCTACACCTTC. Translation: CASSEFRGYGYTF.

This clone was counted a single time. The V gene is TRBV3-1 (or the pseudogene TRBV3-2), the J gene TRBJ2-6; no definite D call. This CDR3 region has 16 residues. V shed 0 bases and J shed 4 bases, with 10 bases lying between them. Germline CDR1 and CDR2: LGHDT and YNNKEL (reference sequence). This chain's CDR3 is CASSQDLSYGANVLTF. CDR3 nucleotide sequence: TGTGCCAGCAGCCAAGACCTCTCGTACGGGGCCAACGTCCTGACTTTC.

V usage is TRBV30 and J usage is TRBJ1-6; D perhaps matches TRBD1 (5 bases). Germline loops: CDR1 GTSNPN, CDR2 SVGIG (reference sequence). The V end lost 4 bases, the J end lost 10 bases, and 17 bases lay between the germline ends. CDR3 length: 14 amino acids. CDR3 region: CAWTSGTRGSPLHF. The CDR3 nucleotides are TGTGCCTGGACCTCCGGGACCCGCGGGTCACCCCTCCACTTT. The full variable domain, with the rest looked up from reference TRBV30 and TRBJ1-6, is SQTIHQWPATLVQPVGSPLSLECTVEGTSNPNLYWYRQAAGRGLQLLFYSVGIGQISSEVPQNLSASRPQDRQFILSSKKLLLSDSGFYLCAWTSGTRGSPLHFGNGTRLTVT.

This clone was counted a single time. The chain employs TRBV19 and TRBJ1-5; no clear D. The V gene lost 1 base and the J gene lost 4 bases, with 14 bases spanning the gap. Germline assignment: CDR1 LNHDA and CDR2 SQIVND (reference sequence). This CDR3 is 16 amino acids long. CDR3 residues: CASSIAGVGGNQPQHF. In DNA form, the CDR3 reads TGTGCCAGTAGTATAGCCGGTGTAGGTGGGAATCAGCCCCAGCATTTT.

The chain uses TRBV19 and TRBJ1-2; TRBD1 is a possible D gene (5 bases). Germline CDR1 and CDR2: LNHDA and SQIVND (reference sequence). V lost 6 bases to trimming and J lost 5 bases, with 40 bases between them. The CDR3 spans 22 residues. CDR3 residues: CASSDPGGTHTPILGSRYGYTF. In nucleotides, the CDR3 is TGTGCCAGTAGCGATCCGGGGGGGACCCATACACCGATATTGGGTTCACGGTATGGCTACACCTTC.

This clone qualifies as medium-sized. The chain uses TRBV6-5 and TRBJ2-7, with D perhaps being TRBD1 or TRBD2 (5 bases each). In germline, CDR1 is MNHEY, CDR2 SVGAGI. There are 13 residues in the CDR3. Trimming took off 6 bases at V and 2 bases at J, with 11 bases between the two ends. CDR3: CASRGTEAYEQYF. CDR3 coding DNA: TGTGCCAGCAGGGGGACGGAGGCCTACGAGCAGTACTTC.

CDR3 protein: CATSEPGQKAGELFF. The DNA for the CDR3 is TGTGCCACCAGTGAACCGGGACAGAAGGCCGGGGAGCTGTTTTTT. This rearrangement joins TRBV24-1 to TRBJ2-2; 7 nucleotides match TRBD1. Germline V gives CDR1 KGHDR, CDR2 SFDVKD. The CDR3 covers 15 residues. With 4 bases clipped from V and 6 bases from J, the junction kept 7 bases outside the gene matches.

The chain couples TRBV11-2 to TRBJ1-6, with 7 bases lining up with TRBD1. CDR3 size: 18 residues. Trimming at V came to 5 bases and at J to 0 bases, leaving 10 bases not matched to a gene. Germline CDR1 and CDR2: SGHAT and FQNNGV. The CDR3, as DNA: TGTGCCAGCAGCCCTCGGACAGGCTTGAGCTCCTATAATTCACCCCTCCACTTT. Protein sequence: CASSPRTGLSSYNSPLHF.

The rearrangement joins TRBV2 to TRBJ1-5; possibly TRBD1 for D (5 bases). Trimming took 0 bases from V and 7 from J, leaving 10 bases between them. Germline V gene lookup returns CDR1 SNHLY and CDR2 FYNNEI. The CDR3 spans 14 residues. The CDR3 DNA reads as TGTGCCAGCAGTGAAGCGCGGGGGAGACAGCCCCAGCATTTT. Translated: CASSEARGRQPQHF.

The V gene is TRBV30, the J gene TRBJ1-6; the D gene is possibly TRBD1 (5 bases). Per the germline V gene, CDR1 is GTSNPN and CDR2 is SVGIG (reference sequence). The CDR3 covers 13 residues. The ends were cut back, 3 bases at V and 5 bases at J, with 8 bases in the middle. The DNA for the CDR3 is TGTGCCTGGAGGGACACCCATAATTCACCCCTCCACTTT. Its translation is CAWRDTHNSPLHF. The full variable domain, its missing parts supplied by reference TRBV30 and TRBJ1-6, is SQTIHQWPATLVQPVGSPLSLECTVEGTSNPNLYWYRQAAGRGLQLLFYSVGIGQISSEVPQNLSASRPQDRQFILSSKKLLLSDSGFYLCAWRDTHNSPLHFGNGTRLTVT.

The rearrangement uses TRBV5-1 and TRBJ2-5, with D unclear. This CDR3 region has 15 residues. Between the trimmed V and J ends, which lost 0 bases and 4 bases, there was a span of 13 bases. The germline V gene encodes CDR1 SGHRS and CDR2 YFSETQ. The CDR3 loop reads CASSLEGRGIETQYF. The CDR3 nucleotides are TGCGCCAGCAGCTTGGAGGGCAGAGGTATAGAGACCCAGTACTTC.

The chain employs TRBV9 and TRBJ2-2; a weak D match, TRBD1 (5 bases). The CDR3 sequence is 13 residues long. Looked up from germline, CDR1 is SGDLS and CDR2 is YYNGEE. V was shortened by 6 bases and J by 6 bases, with 12 bases between the two germline ends. CDR3 coding DNA: TGTGCCAGCACCTCAGGGTGGTCCGGGGAGCTGTTTTTT. It yields the protein CASTSGWSGELFF.

This clone came up once. This rearrangement joins TRBV5-4 to TRBJ1-4; 7 bases fit TRBD1. Trimming removed 4 bases from V and 7 bases from J; junction bases left unmatched: 4. CDR3 length equals 13 residues. Germline V lookup: CDR1 SGHNT, CDR2 YYREEE (reference sequence). CDR3 in DNA: TGTGCCAGCAGCAACCGACAGGGTGAAAAACTGTTTTTT. Protein: CASSNRQGEKLFF.